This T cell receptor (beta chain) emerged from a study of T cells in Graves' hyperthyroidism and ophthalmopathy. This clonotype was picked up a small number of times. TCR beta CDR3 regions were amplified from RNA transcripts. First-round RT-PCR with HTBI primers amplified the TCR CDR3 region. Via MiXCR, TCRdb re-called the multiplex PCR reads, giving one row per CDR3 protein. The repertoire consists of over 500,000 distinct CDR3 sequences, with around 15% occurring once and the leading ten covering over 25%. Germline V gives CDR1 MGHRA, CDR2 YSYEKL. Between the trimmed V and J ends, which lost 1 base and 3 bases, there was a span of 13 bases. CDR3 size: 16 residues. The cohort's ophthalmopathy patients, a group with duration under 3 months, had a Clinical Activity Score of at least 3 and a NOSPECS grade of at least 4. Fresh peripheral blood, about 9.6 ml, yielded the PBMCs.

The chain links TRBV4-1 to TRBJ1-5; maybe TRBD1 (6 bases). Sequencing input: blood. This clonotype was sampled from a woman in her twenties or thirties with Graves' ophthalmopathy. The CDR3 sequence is CASSQVQGLHNQPQHF. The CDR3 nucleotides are TGCGCCAGCAGCCAAGTTCAGGGGCTGCACAATCAGCCCCAGCATTTT.